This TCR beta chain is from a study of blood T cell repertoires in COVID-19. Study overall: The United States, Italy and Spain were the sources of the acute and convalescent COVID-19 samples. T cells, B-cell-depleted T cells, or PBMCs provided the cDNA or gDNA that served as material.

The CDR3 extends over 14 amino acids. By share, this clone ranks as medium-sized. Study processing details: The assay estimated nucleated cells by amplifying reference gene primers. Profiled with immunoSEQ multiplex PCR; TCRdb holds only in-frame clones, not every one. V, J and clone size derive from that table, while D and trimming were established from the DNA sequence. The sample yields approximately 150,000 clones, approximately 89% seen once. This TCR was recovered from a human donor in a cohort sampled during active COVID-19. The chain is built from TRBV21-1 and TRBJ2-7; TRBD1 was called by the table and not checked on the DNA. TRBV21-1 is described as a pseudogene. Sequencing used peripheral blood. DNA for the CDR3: TGTGCCAGCTCTACGACAGGGGCCCTCTACGAGCAGTACTTC. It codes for CASSTTGALYEQYF.